This paragraph reports one TCR beta chain. These data belong to a study of T cells after yellow fever vaccination. TCRdb used MiXCR to reprocess the 5' RACE reads, holding one entry per CDR3 protein. The profile shows about 500,000 distinct CDR3 sequences, less than 20% of them singletons. This CDR3 is built from 16 residues. Germline V gives CDR1 MGHRA, CDR2 YSYEKL. The V and J ends lost 0 bases and 1 base respectively, with 10 bases between them. This chain links TRBV4-1 with TRBJ1-3; D is uncertain. The origin of this receptor is a man aged 18-30 years who received the YFV17D yellow fever vaccine. This specimen was PBMCs, taken more than 4 days after the first yellow fever vaccination. CDR3 amino acids: CASSQDRVRSGNTIYF. The CDR3 coding sequence is TGCGCCAGCAGCCAAGATAGGGTCCGTTCTGGAAACACCATATATTTT.